This is a list of T cell receptor beta chains from one sample in a study of cytomegalovirus exposure and HLA in healthy donors. The assay was immunoSEQ multiplex PCR, and TCRdb's table has in-frame clones only and misses some. Altogether approximately 160,000 clones are present, roughly 80% being singletons, with the ten largest covering 1% to 1.5%. The sample was PBMCs. These receptors came from a man in his fifties in good health and CMV-seropositive. Each CDR3 is given with its conserved first and last residue. A D gene is named only where the DNA matches it firmly. Some rows have no size entry. The others give once, few or many, or a class for an expanded clone.

D: NA; V: TRBV28; size: few; J: TRBJ2-2; DNA: TGTGCCAGCAACCCTAGGGGGTCCATCCCCTCCAGGGAGCTGTTTTTT; CDR3: CASNPRGSIPSRELFF
D: TRBD2; V: TRBV7-3; size: NA; J: TRBJ2-3; DNA: TGTGCCAGCAGTTTTAGCGGGGGGGCCAGGGATACGCAGTATTTT; CDR3: CASSFSGGARDTQYF
D: TRBD2; V: TRBV6-4; size: NA; J: TRBJ2-7; DNA: TGTGCCAGCGCCAAGGGGGCTAGCGGGAGCTACGAGCAGTACTTC; CDR3: CASAKGASGSYEQYF
D: NA; V: TRBV28; size: NA; J: TRBJ2-6; DNA: TGTGCCAGCCTGGCCAGAGCGTACAAAAGCTCTGGGGCCAACGTCCTGACTTTC; CDR3: CASLARAYKSSGANVLTF
D: NA; V: TRBV4-1; size: NA; J: TRBJ2-7; DNA: TGCGCCAGCAGCCGACTTTCGGGGGGCGATTACGAGCAGTACTTC; CDR3: CASSRLSGGDYEQYF
D: NA; V: TRBV12-5; size: few; J: TRBJ2-1; DNA: TGTGCTAGTGGTTTGGTTGGGACACTTAGCACCCACAATGAGCAGTTCTTC; CDR3: CASGLVGTLSTHNEQFF
D: NA; V: TRBV7-2; size: NA; J: TRBJ2-5; DNA: TGTGCCAGCAGCTTAGTGGCCGAAGAGACCCAGTACTTC; CDR3: CASSLVAEETQYF
D: NA; V: TRBV28; size: once; J: TRBJ2-7; DNA: TGTGCCAGCAGTTCTCAGGGAGCGGGCTCACACGAGCAGTACTTC; CDR3: CASSSQGAGSHEQYF
D: TRBD1; V: TRBV7-9; size: NA; J: TRBJ1-2; DNA: TGTGCCAGCAGCTCTTGGGACAGGGCAAACTATGGCTACACCTTC; CDR3: CASSSWDRANYGYTF
D: NA; V: TRBV5-1; size: NA; J: TRBJ2-7; DNA: TGCGCCAGCAGCTTCGGCAGGGCCTACGAGCAGTACTTC; CDR3: CASSFGRAYEQYF
D: NA; V: TRBV27; size: NA; J: TRBJ1-2; DNA: TGTGCCAGCAGGGCGGGACTGGCGAGGCGTGGCTACACCTTC; CDR3: CASRAGLARRGYTF
D: NA; V: TRBV11-1; size: NA; J: TRBJ2-2; DNA: TGTGCCAGCAGCCGCCCGGGGGAAGGCACCGGGGAGCTGTTTTTT; CDR3: CASSRPGEGTGELFF
D: TRBD2; V: TRBV5-1; size: NA; J: TRBJ2-2; DNA: TGCGCCAGCAGTCGCGAGGGAGCGGGGAGCACCGGGGAGCTGTTTTTT; CDR3: CASSREGAGSTGELFF
D: NA; V: TRBV9; size: NA; J: TRBJ2-1; DNA: TGTGCCAGCAGCGCCACTAGCAGAAACAATGAGCAGTTCTTC; CDR3: CASSATSRNNEQFF
D: TRBD2; V: TRBV6-5; size: once; J: TRBJ2-7; DNA: TGTGCCAGCAGTTACTCGACTAGCGGGAGGGACGAGCAGTACTTC; CDR3: CASSYSTSGRDEQYF
D: NA; V: TRBV19; size: NA; J: TRBJ1-2; DNA: TGTGCCAGTAGTATAGTAGGGGCCAGCTTACTGGGAGGCTACACCTTC; CDR3: CASSIVGASLLGGYTF
D: NA; V: TRBV11-2; size: NA; J: TRBJ2-7; DNA: TGTGCCAGCAGCCACCCCGGAGGGCCACAATCCGAGCAGTACTTC; CDR3: CASSHPGGPQSEQYF
D: NA; V: TRBV5-1; size: NA; J: TRBJ1-5; DNA: TGCGCCAGCAGCTTCGACGGGGATCAGCCCCAGCATTTT; CDR3: CASSFDGDQPQHF
D: TRBD2; V: TRBV28; size: once; J: TRBJ2-1; DNA: TGTGCCAGCAGTTTTGGGGGAAGGGGCGGGAGGTACAATGAGCAGTTCTTC; CDR3: CASSFGGRGGRYNEQFF
D: NA; V: TRBV28; size: NA; J: TRBJ2-2; DNA: TGTGCCAGCAGTTTAGTCGGCAGGGGATCCGGGGAGCTGTTTTTT; CDR3: CASSLVGRGSGELFF
D: NA; V: TRBV6-1; size: once; J: TRBJ2-5; DNA: TGTGCCAGCAGTGAAGGGGTGAGGTCAAGTAAAGAGACCCAGTACTTC; CDR3: CASSEGVRSSKETQYF
D: NA; V: TRBV7-9; size: NA; J: TRBJ2-2; DNA: TGTGCCAGCAGTCCCGGGAGTTCGAACACCGGGGAGCTGTTTTTT; CDR3: CASSPGSSNTGELFF